One and the same sample provided the 4 T cell receptor beta chains below, sequenced in a study of early T cells in non-severe SARS-CoV-2 infection. TCRdb re-called the 5' RACE reads with MiXCR, one entry per CDR3 protein. The data show approximately 70,000 distinct CDR3 sequences, about an eighth seen once. The material sequenced was whole blood. Receptors were obtained from an adult who was a healthcare worker with PCR-confirmed SARS-CoV-2 infection or an uninfected control (not recorded which).

In its sample, this clonotype was seen many times. The V gene is TRBV4-2, the J gene TRBJ2-7, with D possibly called TRBD1 or TRBD2 (5 bases each). Trimming shortened V by 0 bases and J by 6 bases, and 15 bases separated the two germline ends. Germline V gene lookup returns CDR1 LGHNA and CDR2 YNFKEQ. The CDR3 is 15 amino acids. The CDR3 region is CASSQEGTRVSEQYF. The DNA for the CDR3 is TGTGCCAGCAGCCAAGAAGGGACGCGGGTCTCCGAGCAGTACTTC.

This clonotype was counted only a few times. This chain uses TRBV5-1 with TRBJ2-2; TRBD2 is a possible D gene (5 bases). CDR3 length: 16 residues. Germline CDR1 reads SGHRS; CDR2 reads YFSETQ. V gave up 1 base and J gave up 1 base, with 11 bases separating them. The CDR3 coding sequence is TGCGCCAGCAGCTTGTATCCTGCGGGGAACACCGGGGAGCTGTTTTTT. Encoded protein: CASSLYPAGNTGELFF.

The chain couples TRBV11-2 to TRBJ1-2; no definite D call. The CDR3 spans 14 residues. Trimming removed 3 bases from V and 4 bases from J, with 12 bases in between. Germline V lookup: CDR1 SGHAT, CDR2 FQNNGV. The CDR3 loop reads CASSLRRRGYGYTF. In nucleotides, the CDR3 is TGTGCCAGCAGCTTGAGGAGACGGGGCTATGGCTACACCTTC.

This clonotype came up a few times. The V gene is TRBV3-1, the J gene TRBJ1-1; D ambiguous. Trimming cost V 4 bases and J 0 bases, with 9 bases left between them. The germline V gene encodes CDR1 LGHDT and CDR2 YNNKEL (reference sequence). The CDR3 runs 14 residues. The CDR3 loop reads CASSLLGLNTEAFF. DNA for the CDR3: TGTGCCAGCAGCCTACTGGGGTTGAACACTGAAGCTTTCTTT.